The 32 T cell receptor beta chains below were found in one sample sequenced in a study of cytomegalovirus exposure and HLA in healthy donors. The PCR used 60 Vbeta and 13 Jbeta primers. Repertoires were generated with immunoSEQ multiplex PCR, while TCRdb's copy carries only in-frame clones and drops some. The table has approximately 190,000 clones, more than 75% seen once; the top ten hold roughly 0.75%. The sequenced sample consisted of PBMCs. The receptors derive from a woman under 30 in good health and CMV-seronegative.

V gene TRBV15 combines with J gene TRBJ2-4; a weak D match, TRBD1 (5 bases). Per the germline V gene, CDR1 is LNHNV and CDR2 is YYDKDF (reference sequence). CDR3 size: 16 residues. Between the trimmed V and J ends, which lost 8 bases and 2 bases, there was a span of 19 bases. CDR3 nucleotide sequence: TGTGCCACCGGTTCGGTTGGGGCGCAGCCCAAAAACATTCAGTACTTC. It specifies CATGSVGAQPKNIQYF.

The count of this clone is one. The chain uses TRBV6-6 and TRBJ2-1; TRBD2 aligns across 8 bases. The CDR3 extends over 13 amino acids. Unmatched junction bases numbered 6, after V lost 11 bases and J lost 3 bases. Germline V CDR1 and CDR2: MNHNY, SVGAGI (reference sequence). The CDR3 nucleotides read TGTGCCGGAGCCGGGACTAGCTACAATGAGCAGTTCTTC. Its translation: CAGAGTSYNEQFF.

The gene calls are TRBV18 and TRBJ1-1; TRBD1 might be the D (6 bases). V lost 6 bases and J lost 1, with 15 bases in between. The length of the CDR3 is 15 residues. From germline, CDR1 is KGHSH and CDR2 LQKENI. In DNA form, the CDR3 reads TGTGCCAGCTCGTCCAACAGGGAAAGGAACACTGAAGCTTTCTTT. This gives the protein CASSSNRERNTEAFF.

The chain links TRBV6-4 to TRBJ2-3, with D maybe TRBD1 (5 bases). Germline V lookup: CDR1 MRHNA, CDR2 SNTAGT. V was trimmed by 4 bases and J by 0 bases, leaving 14 bases between them. The CDR3 runs to 16 residues. The CDR3 bases are TGTGCCAGCAGTGGACAGATAAAAGGTAGCACAGATACGCAGTATTTT. Translating it yields CASSGQIKGSTDTQYF.

The chain joins TRBV2 to TRBJ2-1; maybe TRBD1 (6 bases). From germline, CDR1 is SNHLY and CDR2 FYNNEI. The CDR3 covers 12 residues. The V and J ends lost 10 bases and 15 bases respectively, with 22 bases between them. CDR3 region: CATRGTALSRFF. The CDR3 DNA reads TGTGCCACTAGGGGGACCGCGCTTTCAAGGTTCTTC.

The table lists this clone with a count of one. The rearrangement joins TRBV9 to TRBJ2-7; 9 bases line up with TRBD1. With V trimmed by 4 bases and J by 4 bases, 9 bases remained unmatched. The CDR3 loop spans 15 amino acids. CDR1 and CDR2 from the germline V gene are SGDLS and YYNGEE. The CDR3 DNA follows: TGTGCCAGCAGCCAGGGTGGACAGGGGAGATACGAGCAGTACTTC. Amino acid sequence: CASSQGGQGRYEQYF.

The chain couples TRBV5-1 to TRBJ1-4, with D possibly being TRBD1 (6 bases). Per the germline V gene, CDR1 is SGHRS and CDR2 is YFSETQ. The CDR3 extends over 14 amino acids. V lost 3 bases, J lost 6 bases, and 12 bases lay in between. This CDR3 is CASSSDRSDEKLFF. CDR3 DNA sequence: TGCGCCAGCAGCTCGGACAGATCCGATGAAAAACTGTTTTTT.

The J gene is TRBJ2-1, the V gene TRBV10-3; tentative D call: TRBD2 (6 bases). V was shortened by 8 bases and J by 6 bases, with 17 bases between the two germline ends. Germline V gives CDR1 ENHRY, CDR2 SYGVKD. The CDR3 runs 14 residues. DNA for the CDR3: TGTGCCATCTCGGGCGGGATAGAAGGCAATGAGCAGTTCTTC. This encodes CAISGGIEGNEQFF.

The CDR3 is CASSRGYDEQYF. DNA of the CDR3: TGTGCCAGTAGTAGAGGGTACGACGAGCAGTACTTC. The genes are TRBV19 and TRBJ2-5; maybe TRBD2 (5 bases). The J call may be faulty, since TRBJ2-7 better matches the DNA end. The CDR3 extends over 12 amino acids. Germline V lookup: CDR1 LNHDA, CDR2 SQIVND (reference sequence).

The CDR3 nucleotides read TGTGCCAGCAGCCAACTATCAGGGGTGCTGGGAGTCGAGCAGTACTTC. Protein: CASSQLSGVLGVEQYF. The chain uses TRBV14 and TRBJ2-7; a possible D gene is TRBD1 (6 bases). Trimming removed 2 bases from V and 6 bases from J, with 20 bases in between. This CDR3 is built from 16 residues. The V gene's germline CDR1 is SGHDN and CDR2 FVKESK.

The chain uses TRBV7-9 and TRBJ2-7, with 7 bases matching TRBD2. V shed 0 bases, J shed 3 bases, and the junction held 8 bases outside the gene matches. The CDR3 sequence is 16 residues long. Per the germline V gene, CDR1 is SEHNR and CDR2 is FQNEAQ (reference sequence). CDR3 amino acids: CASSLAGRGSIYEQYF. DNA for the CDR3: TGTGCCAGCAGCTTAGCGGGGAGGGGCAGCATCTACGAGCAGTACTTC.

This clone was found a few times. This chain uses TRBV7-9 with TRBJ2-7; 8 bases are shared with TRBD1. The CDR3 sequence is 14 residues long. Germline V lookup: CDR1 SEHNR, CDR2 FQNEAQ (reference sequence). V lost 5 bases, J lost 0 bases, and 3 bases stayed unmatched. The CDR3 DNA reads as TGTGCCAGCAGCCCTACAGGGGGCTCCTACGAGCAGTACTTC. It specifies CASSPTGGSYEQYF. Using reference TRBV7-9 and TRBJ2-7 for the parts outside the CDR3, the full variable domain is DTGVSQNPRHKITKRGQNVTFRCDPISEHNRLYWYRQTLGQGPEFLTYFQNEAQLEKSRLLSDRFSAERPKGSFSTLEIQRTEQGDSAMYLCASSPTGGSYEQYFGPGTRLTVT.

The sample holds a few counts of this clone. J is TRBJ2-7 and V is TRBV7-9; a possible D gene is TRBD1 (6 bases). CDR1 and CDR2 (germline): SEHNR, FQNEAQ (reference sequence). The CDR3 has 14 residues. V gave up 5 bases and J gave up 5 bases, with 16 bases separating them. CDR3 DNA: TGTGCCAGCAGCCCCCCACAGGGTTCCCACGAGCAGTACTTC. Its translation: CASSPPQGSHEQYF.

This rearrangement joins TRBV10-3 to TRBJ2-7; 8 nucleotides match TRBD1. The CDR3 extends over 16 amino acids. From germline, CDR1 is ENHRY and CDR2 SYGVKD. After removal of 7 bases from V and 13 bases from J, the junction contained 24 bases not matched to a gene. The CDR3 DNA reads TGTGCCATCACCCTAAACATCATAGGAAGGTCCGGGACAGGCTACTTC. This encodes CAITLNIIGRSGTGYF.

CDR3 in DNA: TGTAACAGGGGAAAAGAGACCCAGTACTTC. Its translation: CNRGKETQYF. V usage is TRBV12-5 and J usage is TRBJ2-5, with TRBD1 identical over 7 bases. The V gene's germline CDR1 is LGHNT and CDR2 FRNRAP. This CDR3 is built from 10 residues.

The CDR3 here is CASTGQGPTEAFF. The CDR3 nucleotides are TGTGCCAGCACCGGACAGGGACCCACTGAAGCTTTCTTT. The chain links TRBV6-6 to TRBJ1-1, with 8 bases that match TRBD1. From germline, CDR1 is MNHNY and CDR2 SVGAGI (reference sequence). The length of the CDR3 is 13 residues. V gave up 7 bases and J gave up 4 bases; unmatched junction bases: 5.

The J gene is TRBJ1-1, the V gene TRBV27, with no clear D. The CDR3 sequence is 17 residues long. Germline loops: CDR1 MNHEY, CDR2 SMNVEV (reference sequence). Trimming took off 6 bases at V and 2 bases at J, with 22 bases between the two ends. CDR3 nucleotide sequence: TGTGCCAGCAGCCCCAACTTACCCTTTGCCGCTAACACTGAAGCTTTCTTT. Amino acids: CASSPNLPFAANTEAFF.

The J gene is TRBJ2-1, the V gene TRBV14, with a weak D call TRBD1 (8 bases). Per germline, CDR1 SGHDN and CDR2 FVKESK. The CDR3 runs 16 residues. V lost 1 base, J lost 4 bases, and 14 bases lay in between. DNA for the CDR3: TGTGCCAGCAGCCAAGGCAACAGGGGGGGTTACAATGAGCAGTTCTTC. Protein: CASSQGNRGGYNEQFF.

This chain links TRBV19 with TRBJ1-5, with D tentatively TRBD1 (5 bases). The CDR3 has 13 residues. The V end lost 6 bases, the J end lost 0 bases, and 6 bases lay between the germline ends. Germline V CDR1 and CDR2: LNHDA, SQIVND (reference sequence). CDR3 sequence reads: CASRDTSNQPQHF. The DNA for the CDR3 is TGTGCCAGTAGGGACACTAGCAATCAGCCCCAGCATTTT.

The rearrangement joins TRBV28 to TRBJ2-7; D may be TRBD1 (6 bases). The V gene lost 4 bases and the J gene lost 6 bases, with 10 bases spanning the gap. In germline, CDR1 is MDHEN, CDR2 SYDVKM. CDR3 size: 12 residues. CDR3 in amino acids: CASSSTGFEQYF. The CDR3 DNA reads as TGTGCCAGCAGTTCCACAGGGTTCGAGCAGTACTTC.

V and J are TRBV6-6 and TRBJ1-4; the D is unclear. This CDR3 is built from 13 residues. The V gene lost 2 bases and the J gene lost 8 bases, with 9 bases spanning the gap. From germline, CDR1 is MNHNY and CDR2 SVGAGI (reference sequence). Written as DNA, the CDR3 is TGTGCCAGCAGTTACAAACGCGAGGAAAAACTGTTTTTT. It is translated as CASSYKREEKLFF.

The V and J genes are TRBV7-2 and TRBJ2-3; the D is unclear. Germline-derived CDR1 and CDR2 are SGHTA and FQGNSA. The V end lost 5 bases, the J end lost 4 bases, and 7 bases lay between the germline ends. The CDR3 covers 12 residues. In DNA, the CDR3 is TGTGCCAGCAGCCGAAGCTCAGATACGCAGTATTTT. This encodes CASSRSSDTQYF.

V is TRBV28 and J is TRBJ1-2, with 8 bases lining up with TRBD1. The CDR3 is made up of 15 amino acids. Germline lookup yields CDR1 MDHEN and CDR2 SYDVKM. V shed 2 bases and J 4 bases; nucleotides not matched to a gene: 6. CDR3 DNA sequence: TGTGCCAGCAGTTTACAGGACAGGGATCTCTATGGCTACACCTTC. This translates into CASSLQDRDLYGYTF.

The chain has TRBV29-1 and TRBJ2-7; TRBD2 aligns across 13 bases. CDR1 and CDR2 (germline): SQVTM, ANQGSEA. Losses at the gene ends were 8 bases for V and 3 bases for J; bases not matched to a gene: 7. The CDR3 is 14 amino acids. This CDR3 is CSYRTSGSFYEQYF. The CDR3 region has the DNA TGCAGCTACCGGACTAGCGGGAGTTTCTACGAGCAGTACTTC.

The genes are TRBV6-5 and TRBJ1-6, with 8 positions matching TRBD1. The CDR3 runs 15 residues. Looked up from germline, CDR1 is MNHEY and CDR2 is SVGAGI. Unmatched junction bases numbered 4, after V lost 0 bases and J lost 9 bases. CDR3 in amino acids: CASSYSTRGPSPLHF. In DNA, the CDR3 is TGTGCCAGCAGTTACTCGACCAGGGGGCCTTCACCCCTCCACTTT.

The chain carries TRBV7-6 and TRBJ2-1; D remains ambiguous. V was clipped by 5 bases and J by 4 bases, with 12 bases between them. Germline loops: CDR1 SGHVS, CDR2 FNYEAQ. The CDR3 sequence is 14 residues long. Here the CDR3 DNA reads TGTGCCAGCAGCCCCGCCACGGTATACAATGAGCAGTTCTTC. Protein sequence: CASSPATVYNEQFF. Full variable domain (rest looked up from reference TRBV7-6 and TRBJ2-1): GAGVSQSPRYKVTKRGQDVALRCDPISGHVSLYWYRQALGQGPEFLTYFNYEAQQDKSGLPNDRFSAERPEGSISTLTIQRTEQRDSAMYRCASSPATVYNEQFFGPGTRLTVL.

Only one count was recorded for this clone. The chain links TRBV2 to TRBJ2-7; D remains ambiguous. The germline gives CDR1 SNHLY, CDR2 FYNNEI. V lost 5 bases, J lost 7 bases, and 9 bases lay in between. The CDR3 runs to 11 residues. CDR3 sequence: CASSPVVEQYF. CDR3 nucleotides: TGTGCCAGCAGTCCGGTAGTGGAGCAGTACTTC.

This chain links TRBV13 with TRBJ2-1; TRBD2 agrees at 11 bases. With 1 base clipped from V and 9 bases from J, the junction kept 8 bases outside the gene matches. Germline CDR1 is PRHDT and CDR2 is FYEKMQ (reference sequence). The CDR3 spans 16 residues. This chain's CDR3 is CASSLEGSGRASEQFF. The CDR3, as DNA: TGTGCCAGCAGCTTAGAGGGTAGCGGGAGGGCCAGTGAGCAGTTCTTC.

V is TRBV28 and J is TRBJ1-4; TRBD1 might be the D (5 bases). The V end lost 6 bases, the J end lost 13 bases, and 12 bases lay between the germline ends. The CDR3 contains 11 residues. Looked up from germline, CDR1 is MDHEN and CDR2 is SYDVKM. CDR3 residues: CASSSGPLLFF. The CDR3 nucleotides are TGTGCCAGCAGCTCAGGGCCCTTACTGTTTTTT.

The chain is built from TRBV14 and TRBJ2-2; D unresolved. Trimming removed 1 base at V and 0 bases at J, with 9 bases between. Germline CDR1 is SGHDN and CDR2 is FVKESK. The CDR3 extends over 16 amino acids. The CDR3, as DNA: TGTGCCAGCAGCCAAGTGCGCGGCGCGAACACCGGGGAGCTGTTTTTT. Residues: CASSQVRGANTGELFF.

The chain recombines TRBV15 with TRBJ1-2; D gene ambiguous. Trimming stripped 5 bases from V and 5 bases from J, with 18 bases between. Germline V gene lookup returns CDR1 LNHNV and CDR2 YYDKDF (reference sequence). CDR3 length equals 15 residues. The CDR3 DNA reads TGTGCCACCAGCCCCGGGAACGTGGTCGGGTATGGCTACACCTTC. It yields the protein CATSPGNVVGYGYTF.

CDR3 bases: TGTGCCTCTCAGAGGGGGTGGGGGGAGACCCAGTACTTC. This gives the protein CASQRGWGETQYF. The genes are TRBV7-2 and TRBJ2-5; D may be TRBD1 (6 bases). V shed 11 bases and J shed 5 bases, with 18 bases lying between them. Looked up from germline, CDR1 is SGHTA and CDR2 is FQGNSA. The CDR3 spans 13 residues.